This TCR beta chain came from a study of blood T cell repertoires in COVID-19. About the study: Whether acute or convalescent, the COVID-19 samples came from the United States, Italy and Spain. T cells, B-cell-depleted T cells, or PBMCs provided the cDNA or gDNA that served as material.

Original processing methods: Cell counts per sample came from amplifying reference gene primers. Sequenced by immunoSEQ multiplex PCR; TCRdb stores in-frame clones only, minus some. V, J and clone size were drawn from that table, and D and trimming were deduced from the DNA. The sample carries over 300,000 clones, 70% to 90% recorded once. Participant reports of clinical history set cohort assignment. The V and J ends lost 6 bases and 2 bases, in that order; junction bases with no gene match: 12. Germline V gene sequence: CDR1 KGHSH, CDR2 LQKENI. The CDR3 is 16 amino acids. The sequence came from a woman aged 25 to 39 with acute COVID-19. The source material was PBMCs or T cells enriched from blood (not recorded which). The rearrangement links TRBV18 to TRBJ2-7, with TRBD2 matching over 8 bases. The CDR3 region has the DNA TGTGCCAGCTCCGGTACGCGAACGGGGGGGCCCTACGAGCAGTACTTC. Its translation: CASSGTRTGGPYEQYF.